This T cell receptor beta chain originates from a study of blood T cell repertoires in COVID-19. Study-wide context: The cDNA or gDNA used as material had been derived from T cells, B-cell-depleted T cells, or PBMCs.

Recovery among Cohort 3 donors was established by two negative PCRs, clearance, or symptom resolution. This clone was seen only once. Germline CDR1 is SGHNT and CDR2 is YYREEE (reference sequence). The CDR3 is made up of 16 amino acids. The V and J ends lost 4 bases and 1 base respectively, with 16 bases between them. Data came from immunoSEQ multiplex PCR; TCRdb stores just in-frame clones and leaves some out. The sample has approximately 280,000 clones, over 85% seen once. The sequence was collected from a woman between 55 and 75 years old who had recovered from COVID-19. Material for sequencing was PBMCs or T cells enriched from blood (not recorded which). This sequence joins TRBV5-4 and TRBJ2-3, with a weak D call TRBD2 (5 bases). CDR3 protein: CASSRSAGGGTDTQYF. The CDR3 DNA sequence: TGTGCCAGCAGCCGCTCTGCGGGCGGTGGCACAGATACGCAGTATTTT.